This TCR beta chain was identified in a study of T cell responses to AZD1222 COVID-19 vaccine. General study findings and limits: Reports indicate that nearly half of spike-specific TCRs are directed at unmutated variant regions. White British people made up most donors, females outnumbered males, and clonal diversity was possibly underestimated. Breadth and depth of Spike-specific TCRs rose after two AZD1222 doses.

Produced via immunoSEQ multiplex PCR; TCRdb's table is partial and in-frame only. Found here are fewer than 85,000 clones, around 89% of them singletons; the top ten hold roughly a fifth. This clone was detected once. Its specificity is unknown. This TCR derives from an adult in good health. The specimen comprised peripheral blood, sampled on day 0 of AZD1222 vaccination.

DNA for the CDR3: TGTGCCAGCAGCCCCGAGGGGGGACTAGCCCATAATACGCAGTATTTT. Translation gives CASSPEGGLAHNTQYF. The chain joins TRBV11-1 to TRBJ2-3, with 9 bases aligning to TRBD2. Germline V gene lookup returns CDR1 SGHAT and CDR2 FQDESV (reference sequence). The CDR3 spans 16 residues. J lost 7 bases, V lost 5 bases, and 13 bases had no gene match. Drawing the rest from reference TRBV11-1 and TRBJ2-3, the complete variable domain is EAEVAQSPRYKITEKSQAVAFWCDPISGHATLYWYRQILGQGPELLVQFQDESVVDDSQLPKDRFSAERLKGVDSTLKIQPAELGDSAMYLCASSPEGGLAHNTQYFGPGTRLTVL.